The source of this T cell receptor (beta chain) is a study of blood T cells in healthy people across ages (dated by TCRdb to about 2015). A note on the overall study: In model experiments, roughly one uniquely barcoded TCR beta cDNA molecule per two T cells was captured by template switching. To track age-related changes in TCR beta repertoire diversity, the study relied on deep sequencing normalized with unique cDNA molecular identifiers. Four age groups were formed from the donors: young (average about 15 years), middle-aged (less than 40), aged (62) and long-lived (less than 85). To avoid experimental bias, donors of different ages were distributed randomly across sequencing lanes. Using the same blood draw, the study looked at two additional independent replicas of 1 million unique cDNA reads for two donors, one aged 18 to 29 and the other aged 80 or older.

The library was generated by 5' RACE. The data were produced on an Illumina HiSeq 2500. The second PCR ran for roughly 6 to 11 cycles and used a J-beta primer mix along with a sample-barcoded 5' primer. Each TCR beta cDNA molecule received a unique molecular identifier from a template-switch 5' adaptor carrying 12 random nucleotides. Each sample yielded at least 3 million CDR3-containing paired-end reads. First-strand cDNA was synthesized from all RNA with the Mint cDNA synthesis kit, primed by a TRBC-specific oligonucleotide. All cDNA was treated with uracil-DNA glycosylase and then went through a first 18-cycle PCR with the universal primers M1SS and BC2_uni_R. The paper's data handling went like this. For normalization, 1 million high-quality reads, each with a distinct molecular identifier, were randomly selected from each sample. Reads with shared molecular identifiers were discarded instead of being binned into consensus sequences. MiTCR, set to a Q25 quality threshold and the strictest error-elimination algorithm, was used for CDR3 identification, clonotype clustering and error correction. A nonparametric unseen species model using Euler transformation provided a lower-bound estimate of total TCR beta diversity. TCRdb reprocessing: public reads trimmed at Q25 with fastp, clones called with MiXCR, in-frame beta chains kept. For every CDR3 protein sequence, its rows merge into one entry that carries the most common genes and DNA. TCRdb assigned the V and J calls; the authors' analysis was not used. Across this sample there are 850,000 to 1,100,000 distinct CDR3 sequences, with about two fifths seen only once. Together, the top ten hold under 15% of the sample.

CDR1 and CDR2, looked up from the germline V gene, are SGHVS and FQNEAQ. V lost 4 bases and J lost 0 bases, and the count of bases not matched to a germline gene is 11. The CDR3 measures 19 amino acids from cysteine to phenylalanine. Of the read, only the CDR3 DNA is kept; its 57 bases are in frame from base 1. Only a few counts were recorded for this clonotype. The target of this receptor is not known. Base qualities are not recorded, but no much larger clone differs from it by a single base. The 39 donors, aged about 6 to 100 years, were systemically healthy Caucasian individuals from Russia. Each donor gave roughly 11 milliliters of peripheral blood, drawn into EDTA-treated Vacutainer tubes. Ficoll-Paque density-gradient centrifugation was used to isolate PBMCs, with at least 7 million per sample. Total RNA, at least 6 micrograms per sample, was extracted from PBMCs with Trizol reagent. For every donor, flow cytometry on a PBMC aliquot measured the percentage of naive CD45RAhigh/CD27high T cells.

Findings and caveats that apply to the study as a whole: Because donor CMV infection status was unknown, age-related changes in expanded clonotypes were potentially confounded. Observed TCR beta diversity correlated strongly with the percentage of naive T cells measured by flow cytometry. The long-lived group showed more naive CD4+ T cells, fewer expanded clones and increased TCR diversity than the aged group, suggesting age selection. Conclusive comparison of naive and antigen-experienced compartments was prevented by the profiling of bulk unsorted PBMCs. As age increased, observed TCR beta diversity per million T cells dropped in a roughly linear way, and a significant reduction was already evident by age 40. Estimates of total diversity based on one million sequenced T cells were regarded as lower bounds and as underestimates.

The chain uses TRBV7-8 and TRBJ2-1; 11 bases in the junction line up with TRBD2. This receptor was obtained from a man aged 18-30 years in good health. Sequencing input: blood. The sequenced DNA: TGTGCCAGCAGCTCCCGACTAGCGGGGTCCCTTAGCTCCTACAATGAGCAGTTCTTC. Its coded protein is CASSSRLAGSLSSYNEQFF.